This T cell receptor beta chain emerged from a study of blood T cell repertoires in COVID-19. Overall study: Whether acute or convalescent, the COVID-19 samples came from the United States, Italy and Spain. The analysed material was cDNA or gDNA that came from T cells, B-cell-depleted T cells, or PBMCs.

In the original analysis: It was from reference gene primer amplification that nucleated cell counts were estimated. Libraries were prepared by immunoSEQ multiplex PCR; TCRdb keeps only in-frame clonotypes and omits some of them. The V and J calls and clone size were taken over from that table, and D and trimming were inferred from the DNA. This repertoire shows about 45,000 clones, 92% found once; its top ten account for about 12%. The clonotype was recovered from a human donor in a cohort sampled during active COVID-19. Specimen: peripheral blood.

CDR3 in DNA: TGTGCCAGCAGTTTTAGGCCGGGGTCCTATAATTCACCCCTCCACTTT. Encoded protein: CASSFRPGSYNSPLHF. The chain carries TRBV27 and TRBJ1-6; no firm D call. CDR1 is MNHEY and CDR2 is SMNVEV in the germline V gene (reference sequence). The CDR3 is 16 residues long. V was trimmed by 3 bases and J by 1 base, leaving 10 bases between them.